Shown below are 30 T cell receptor beta chains from a single sample sequenced in a study of cytomegalovirus exposure and HLA in healthy donors. Vbeta (60) and Jbeta (13) primers were used in the PCR. Using immunoSEQ multiplex PCR, the repertoire was profiled, and TCRdb retains in-frame clones only, with some absent. This table holds some 160,000 clones, 84% found once. Sample: PBMCs. Receptors were obtained from a man between 18 and 35 years old in good health and CMV-seronegative.

The chain uses TRBV25-1 and TRBJ1-6, with a possible D match to TRBD1 (5 bases). The CDR3 length is 16 residues. Germline CDR1 is MGHDK and CDR2 is SYGVNS. The V gene lost 0 bases and the J gene lost 6 bases, with 12 bases spanning the gap. CDR3 nucleotide sequence: TGTGCCAGCAGTGAATATTTCGGGGGGAGTAATTCACCCCTCCACTTT. Translated, it gives CASSEYFGGSNSPLHF. The variable domain in full, with the rest retrieved from reference TRBV25-1 and TRBJ1-6, is EADIYQTPRYLVIGTGKKITLECSQTMGHDKMYWYQQDPGMELHLIHYSYGVNSTEKGDLSSESTVSRIRTEHFPLTLESARPSHTSQYLCASSEYFGGSNSPLHFGNGTRLTVT.

The chain is built from TRBV6-1 and TRBJ2-3, with 10 bases fitting TRBD2. The CDR3 runs 15 residues. V trimming: 6 bases; J trimming: 4 bases; junction bases outside the gene matches: 7. CDR1 is MNHNS and CDR2 is SASEGT in the germline V gene. Here the CDR3 DNA reads TGTGCCAGCAGCCCCAGCGGGGGGGCTCCAGATACGCAGTATTTT. It codes for CASSPSGGAPDTQYF.

The rearrangement uses TRBV7-9 and TRBJ2-3; 7 nucleotides align to TRBD1. The CDR3 totals 14 residues. V trimming: 7 bases; J trimming: 2 bases; junction bases outside the gene matches: 6. Germline V gene sequence: CDR1 SEHNR, CDR2 FQNEAQ (reference sequence). Here the CDR3 reads CASIFTGDTDTQYF. CDR3 bases: TGTGCCAGCATCTTTACAGGGGACACAGATACGCAGTATTTT.

The chain is built from TRBV10-3 and TRBJ1-2; D might be TRBD1 (5 bases). CDR1 is ENHRY and CDR2 is SYGVKD in the germline V gene. V was shortened by 3 bases and J by 7 bases, with 15 bases between the two germline ends. The CDR3 consists of 14 residues. For the CDR3, the DNA is TGTGCCATCAGTGATGCCGGGACGGGGGGTGGCTACACCTTC. Encoded protein: CAISDAGTGGGYTF.

The chain carries TRBV7-2 and TRBJ2-3; 7 positions match TRBD1. The junction had 7 bases not matched to a gene; V was cut back by 5 bases and J by 2 bases. The CDR3 extends over 15 amino acids. Germline V gene data show CDR1 as SGHTA and CDR2 as FQGNSA. The CDR3 region is CASSPGQTSTDTQYF. In DNA, the CDR3 is TGTGCCAGCAGCCCGGGACAGACTTCCACAGATACGCAGTATTTT.

This CDR3 is CASSLLTGMNTEAFF. In nucleotides, the CDR3 is TGTGCCAGCTCACTCCTGACAGGGATGAACACTGAAGCTTTCTTT. The chain uses TRBV18 and TRBJ1-1; 7 positions agree with TRBD1. Looked up from germline, CDR1 is KGHSH and CDR2 is LQKENI. The CDR3 has 15 residues. The junction had 5 bases not matched to a gene; V was cut back by 4 bases and J by 0 bases.

This chain connects TRBV28 to TRBJ2-1; TRBD1 agrees at 7 bases. V lost 1 base, J lost 7 bases, and 7 bases stayed unmatched. The CDR3 has 15 residues. The V gene's germline CDR1 is MDHEN and CDR2 SYDVKM. The CDR3 sequence is CASSLLETGNNEQFF. As DNA, the CDR3 is TGTGCCAGCAGTTTATTGGAGACAGGGAATAATGAGCAGTTCTTC.

The gene calls are TRBV13 and TRBJ1-5; possible D gene TRBD1, 5 bases. The CDR3 has 13 amino acids. V was cut by 4 bases and J by 6 bases, with 10 bases left in between. In germline, CDR1 is PRHDT, CDR2 FYEKMQ (reference sequence). CDR3 in DNA: TGTGCCAGCAGCTCACAGGCAGCTCAGCCCCAGCATTTT. As protein: CASSSQAAQPQHF.

The chain recombines TRBV21-1 with TRBJ1-1; the table's D call TRBD1 went unverified against the DNA. TRBV21-1 represents a pseudogene. This CDR3 is 15 amino acids long. The CDR3 region has the DNA TGTGCCAGCAGCAAGATCGGCAGGGAACACGCTGAAGCTTTCTTT. Protein: CASSKIGREHAEAFF.

The table lists this clone with a count of one. The chain joins TRBV6-1 to TRBJ1-2; 7 bases fit TRBD1. V was pared by 5 bases and J by 6 bases, with 3 bases of the junction left unmatched. Germline values: CDR1 MNHNS, CDR2 SASEGT. CDR3 size: 12 residues. The DNA of the CDR3 is TGTGCCAGCAGTTCCCAGGGGGATGGCTACACCTTC. Translated: CASSSQGDGYTF.

The rearrangement uses TRBV6-5 and TRBJ1-5, with a possible D match to TRBD1 (6 bases). With 5 bases removed from V and 0 bases from J, the gap between germline ends came to 8 bases. This CDR3 has 14 amino acids. The V gene's germline CDR1 is MNHEY and CDR2 SVGAGI. CDR3: CASSTGPSNQPQHF. Here the CDR3 DNA reads TGTGCCAGCAGTACAGGGCCTAGCAATCAGCCCCAGCATTTT.

The V and J genes are TRBV5-8 and TRBJ1-1; D is undetermined. The CDR3 loop spans 14 amino acids. Germline CDR1 reads SGHTS; CDR2 reads YDEGEE. V was cut by 4 bases and J by 5 bases, with 15 bases left in between. In nucleotides, the CDR3 is TGTGCCAGCAGCCCCGAGGTGGGGAGTACTGAAGCTTTCTTT. It translates to CASSPEVGSTEAFF. The full variable domain, rest sourced from reference TRBV5-8 and TRBJ1-1, is EAGVTQSPTHLIKTRGQQATLRCSPISGHTSVYWYQQALGLGLQFLLWYDEGEERNRGNFPPRFSGRQFPNYSSELNVNALELEDSALYLCASSPEVGSTEAFFGQGTRLTVV.

This chain uses TRBV30 with TRBJ1-1; the D is unclear. Germline lookup yields CDR1 GTSNPN and CDR2 SVGIG (reference sequence). V was clipped by 3 bases and J by 0 bases, with 8 bases between them. The CDR3 runs to 13 residues. The CDR3 region is CAWRGSLNTEAFF. The CDR3 DNA reads TGTGCCTGGAGGGGCAGTCTGAACACTGAAGCTTTCTTT.

V usage is TRBV19 and J usage is TRBJ2-7; D ambiguous. V shed 1 base and J shed 2 bases, with 6 bases lying between them. CDR1 is LNHDA, CDR2 SQIVND, per germline (reference sequence). The CDR3 has 13 residues. CDR3 bases: TGTGCCAGTAGTATAGCTGACACCTACGAGCAGTACTTC. This encodes CASSIADTYEQYF.

The V call is TRBV28, the J call TRBJ2-2; no firm D call. CDR1 MDHEN and CDR2 SYDVKM come from the germline V gene. V was clipped by 8 bases and J by 7 bases, with 23 bases between them. CDR3 length: 16 residues. The CDR3 loop is CASSAAQLPRIGELFF. The CDR3 DNA reads TGTGCCAGCTCCGCGGCCCAACTGCCGCGGATCGGGGAGCTGTTTTTT. The variable domain in full, with the rest retrieved from reference TRBV28 and TRBJ2-2, is DVKVTQSSRYLVKRTGEKVFLECVQDMDHENMFWYRQDPGLGLRLIYFSYDVKMKEKGDIPEGYSVSREKKERFSLILESASTNQTSMYLCASSAAQLPRIGELFFGEGSRLTVL.

The chain has TRBV28 and TRBJ1-5, with D unresolved. With 3 bases removed from V and 0 bases from J, the gap between germline ends came to 6 bases. The CDR3 has 14 residues. Germline V CDR1 and CDR2: MDHEN, SYDVKM. As DNA, the CDR3 is TGTGCCAGCAGTTTTCCAGATAGCAATCAGCCCCAGCATTTT. Its translation is CASSFPDSNQPQHF.

The chain employs TRBV2 and TRBJ1-6; D ambiguous. V lost 3 bases and J lost 14, with 11 bases in between. CDR3 length equals 12 residues. Looked up from germline, CDR1 is SNHLY and CDR2 is FYNNEI. The CDR3 spells CASSDPPHTLHF. The CDR3 nucleotides read TGTGCCAGCAGTGACCCCCCCCACACCCTCCACTTT.

This chain connects TRBV9 to TRBJ2-1; 7 positions match TRBD2. CDR3 size: 15 residues. With 1 base clipped from V and 4 bases from J, the junction kept 5 bases outside the gene matches. CDR1 SGDLS and CDR2 YYNGEE come from the germline V gene. The CDR3 sequence: CASSVRGSVYNEQFF. The CDR3 DNA sequence: TGTGCCAGCAGCGTACGCGGGAGCGTATACAATGAGCAGTTCTTC.

This clone has more than one count but fewer than ten. This sequence joins TRBV11-3 and TRBJ2-5; 7 bases match TRBD2. CDR3 length: 17 residues. The V gene end was trimmed by 1 base and the J gene end by 2 bases; junction bases not matched to a gene: 10. Germline CDR1 reads SGHNT; CDR2 reads YENEEA. For the CDR3, the DNA is TGTGCCAGCAGCTTAGGGGCTACGGCAGCGGGACAAGAGACCCAGTACTTC. Its protein product is CASSLGATAAGQETQYF.

This clone was detected once. Written as DNA, the CDR3 is TGTGCCACCTCAGCAAGGTCGGGGGGTGAGGAGACCCAGTACTTC. Protein: CATSARSGGEETQYF. V usage is TRBV21-1 and J usage is TRBJ2-5; the listed D gene, TRBD2, was not tested against the DNA. TRBV21-1 is designated a pseudogene. The CDR3 length is 15 residues.

V and J are TRBV19 and TRBJ1-1, with TRBD1 as a possible D gene (5 bases). V gave up 10 bases and J gave up 0 bases, with 18 bases separating them. The CDR3 is 15 amino acids. Germline loops: CDR1 LNHDA, CDR2 SQIVND (reference sequence). The CDR3 sequence is CATRSQGNMNTEAFF. CDR3 in DNA: TGTGCCACCCGGAGCCAGGGCAACATGAACACTGAAGCTTTCTTT.

The V call is TRBV5-1, the J call TRBJ1-4, with a tentative D call TRBD1 (6 bases). V lost 0 bases and J lost 7, with 13 bases in between. The germline V gene has CDR1 SGHRS and CDR2 YFSETQ. The length of the CDR3 is 15 residues. The CDR3 DNA sequence: TGCGCCAGCAGCTTGGAGGGGGGGGTGAGTGAAAAACTGTTTTTT. As protein: CASSLEGGVSEKLFF. Together with reference TRBV5-1 and TRBJ1-4, the CDR3 gives the full variable domain: KAGVTQTPRYLIKTRGQQVTLSCSPISGHRSVSWYQQTPGQGLQFLFEYFSETQRNKGNFPGRFSGRQFSNSRSEMNVSTLELGDSALYLCASSLEGGVSEKLFFGSGTQLSVL.

This chain links TRBV15 with TRBJ1-2; 7 nucleotides agree with TRBD1. J gave up 8 bases and V 9 bases, and 9 bases lay outside the gene matches. Germline CDR1 LNHNV, CDR2 YYDKDF (reference sequence). The CDR3 length is 12 residues. The CDR3 region is CATNRGAGGYTF. The CDR3, as DNA: TGTGCCACAAACAGGGGCGCGGGGGGCTACACCTTC.

The J gene is TRBJ1-1, the V gene TRBV6-1; TRBD1 aligns across 8 bases. The length of the CDR3 is 12 residues. Germline V gene sequence: CDR1 MNHNS, CDR2 SASEGT. V gave up 6 bases and J gave up 10 bases; unmatched junction bases: 7. The CDR3 region is CASRGTGPPAFF. The CDR3 DNA sequence: TGTGCCAGCAGAGGGACAGGACCTCCAGCTTTCTTT.

The J gene is TRBJ2-7, the V gene TRBV27; D remains ambiguous. V lost 1 base to trimming and J lost 6 bases, with 4 bases between them. The CDR3 sequence is 11 residues long. CDR1 is MNHEY, CDR2 SMNVEV, per germline (reference sequence). CDR3 bases: TGTGCCAGCAGTTTATTCGGCGAGCAGTACTTC. This translates into CASSLFGEQYF.

A single count supports this clone. The V call is TRBV10-3, the J call TRBJ2-7; D is perhaps TRBD1 (6 bases). CDR1 ENHRY and CDR2 SYGVKD come from the germline V gene. Trimming stripped 7 bases from V and 4 bases from J, with 11 bases between. This CDR3 is 12 amino acids long. The CDR3 sequence: CAIKGDQYEQYF. CDR3 sequence (DNA): TGTGCCATCAAGGGGGACCAGTACGAGCAGTACTTC.

This chain connects TRBV28 to TRBJ1-5, with a tentative D call TRBD1 (5 bases). Germline V gives CDR1 MDHEN, CDR2 SYDVKM. V was pared by 2 bases and J by 4 bases, with 12 bases between. CDR3 length: 15 amino acids. Here the CDR3 reads CASSLGGTVNQPQHF. CDR3 DNA sequence: TGTGCCAGCAGTTTAGGGGGGACGGTGAATCAGCCCCAGCATTTT.

The V and J genes are TRBV30 and TRBJ2-7; 7 bases match TRBD1. The CDR3 loop spans 14 amino acids. CDR1 is GTSNPN and CDR2 is SVGIG in the germline V gene (reference sequence). Trimming cost V 4 bases and J 3 bases; bases outside gene matches: 9. CDR3 in amino acids: CAWNLQGTYYEQYF. CDR3 nucleotides: TGTGCCTGGAATTTACAGGGGACCTACTACGAGCAGTACTTC.

The chain employs TRBV6-6 and TRBJ2-4; D gene ambiguous. The CDR3 has 16 residues. The germline gives CDR1 MNHNY, CDR2 SVGAGI (reference sequence). Trimming pared 7 bases from V and 0 bases from J, leaving 16 bases between. Here the CDR3 DNA reads TGTGCCAGCAACCCGGCCGACACTCTAGCCAAAAACATTCAGTACTTC. It codes for CASNPADTLAKNIQYF.

Here the CDR3 DNA reads TGTGCCAGCAGTCGGGCGGGGGATCAGCCCCAGCATTTT. Amino acid sequence: CASSRAGDQPQHF. The chain links TRBV2 to TRBJ1-5, with D possibly being TRBD1 (5 bases). The length of the CDR3 is 13 residues. CDR1 and CDR2 (germline): SNHLY, FYNNEI. V lost 5 bases and J 5 bases, leaving 10 bases between the germline ends. The whole variable domain, remainder taken from reference TRBV2 and TRBJ1-5, is EPEVTQTPSHQVTQMGQEVILRCVPISNHLYFYWYRQILGQKVEFLVSFYNNEISEKSEIFDDQFSVERPDGSNFTLKIRSTKLEDSAMYFCASSRAGDQPQHFGDGTRLSIL.